This T cell receptor beta chain was obtained from a study of PD-L1 blockade in urothelial cancer. Germline V gene lookup returns CDR1 LNHDA and CDR2 SQIVND (reference sequence). V shed 10 bases, J shed 4 bases, and the junction held 7 bases outside the gene matches. The CDR3 runs 13 residues. The repertoire was sequenced with immunoSEQ multiplex PCR; TCRdb's copy has only in-frame clones and lacks some. The sample lists tens of thousands of clones; roughly 86% were seen once. This clonotype was sampled from a man between 50 and 59 years old with urothelial cancer. The sample in question was PBMCs, obtained around atezolizumab (anti-PD-L1) treatment. The chain couples TRBV19 to TRBJ2-5; 9 bases are shared with TRBD2. The CDR3 sequence: CATGLARLETQYF. The CDR3 nucleotides are TGTGCCACCGGACTAGCGAGATTAGAGACCCAGTACTTC.